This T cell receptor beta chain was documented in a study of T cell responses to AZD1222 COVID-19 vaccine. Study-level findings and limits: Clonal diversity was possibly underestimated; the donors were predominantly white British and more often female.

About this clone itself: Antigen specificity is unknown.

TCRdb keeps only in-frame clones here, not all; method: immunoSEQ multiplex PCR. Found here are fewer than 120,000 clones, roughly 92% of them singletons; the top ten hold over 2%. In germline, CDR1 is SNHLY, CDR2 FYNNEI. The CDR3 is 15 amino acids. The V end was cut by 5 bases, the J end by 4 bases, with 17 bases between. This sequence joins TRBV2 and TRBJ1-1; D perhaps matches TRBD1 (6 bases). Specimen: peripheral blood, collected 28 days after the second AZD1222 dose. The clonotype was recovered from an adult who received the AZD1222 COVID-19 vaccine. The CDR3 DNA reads TGTGCCAGCAGTACCGGTCCAGGGGTCCTCACTGAAGCTTTCTTT. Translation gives CASSTGPGVLTEAFF.